One sample yielded the 6 T cell receptor beta chains listed below, sequenced in a study of blood T cell repertoires in COVID-19. Clones were sequenced by immunoSEQ multiplex PCR, and TCRdb holds only the in-frame ones, with some missing. The data show roughly 68,000 clones, 90% seen once. Sequences were obtained from peripheral blood. All receptors come from a woman of 80 years or more with active COVID-19.

This chain joins TRBV6-6 and TRBJ1-4; D gene unclear. CDR3 size: 12 residues. The V end was cut by 3 bases, the J end by 4 bases, with 3 bases between. CDR1 is MNHNY, CDR2 SVGAGI, per germline (reference sequence). The CDR3, as DNA: TGTGCCAGCAGTTATAGTAATGAAAAACTGTTTTTT. It codes for CASSYSNEKLFF.

V usage is TRBV24-1 and J usage is TRBJ2-6, with 7 bases fitting TRBD1. Losses at the gene ends were 2 bases for V and 1 base for J; bases not matched to a gene: 10. The V gene's germline CDR1 is KGHDR and CDR2 SFDVKD. The CDR3 is 19 residues long. CDR3: CATSDSRQGALSGANVLTF. CDR3 sequence (DNA): TGTGCCACCAGTGATTCCCGACAGGGCGCTCTATCTGGGGCCAACGTCCTGACTTTC.

The rearrangement links TRBV5-4 to TRBJ2-1; D is unresolved. The V gene lost 0 bases and the J gene lost 6 bases, with 13 bases spanning the gap. The CDR3 runs to 15 residues. Germline CDR1 and CDR2: SGHNT and YYREEE (reference sequence). The CDR3 loop is CASSLVASSGNEQFF. The CDR3 DNA sequence: TGTGCCAGCAGCTTGGTTGCGAGTAGTGGCAATGAGCAGTTCTTC.

The gene calls are TRBV5-6 and TRBJ1-5; D might be TRBD1 (5 bases). V dropped 3 bases and J dropped 6 bases, with 16 bases sitting between them. This CDR3 comprises 15 residues. Germline V gene data show CDR1 as SGHDT and CDR2 as YYEEEE. CDR3 region: CASSSWGKFVQPQHF. CDR3 bases: TGTGCCAGCAGCTCATGGGGCAAATTTGTTCAGCCCCAGCATTTT.

In its sample, this clone was seen a few times. The chain combines TRBV27 with TRBJ1-5, with D hard to call. CDR3 length: 15 amino acids. CDR1 and CDR2 (germline): MNHEY, SMNVEV (reference sequence). Deletions cut 6 bases from V and 6 bases from J, with 18 bases between. DNA of the CDR3: TGTGCCAGCAGCCCCTGGCAGGATAGCGGTCAGCCCCAGCATTTT. Translated: CASSPWQDSGQPQHF.

The DNA for the CDR3 is TGCGCCAGCAGTCCACACAAAAAAAAGGGGAACTATGGCTACACCTTC. Its translation: CASSPHKKKGNYGYTF. The chain recombines TRBV10-1 with TRBJ1-2; tentatively, D is TRBD1 (5 bases). This CDR3 has 16 residues. V was cut by 5 bases and J by 2 bases, with 18 bases left in between. CDR1 and CDR2 from the germline V gene are WNHNN and SYGVQD (reference sequence).